This paragraph covers one TCR beta chain sequence. As yet, its antigen is unknown. Assay: immunoSEQ multiplex PCR; the TCRdb copy retains only in-frame clones and omits some. The repertoire holds approximately 1.5 million clones, with roughly 98% as singletons. The data originate from a study of shared clonotypes between healthy human individuals. The overall study: Donor composition was a couple of women and three men, aged 18 to 49.

Points from the study as a whole: The authors expected sequencing depth to affect clonotype sharing among donors. Non-shared clonotypes had lower generation probabilities than those shared by all four donors.

The CDR3 contains 14 residues. CDR1 is MGHDK, CDR2 SYGVNS, per germline. Germline trimming cut 4 bases from V and 3 bases from J; bases unmatched to any gene: 4. Sample: naive CD4+ T cells sorted from blood. The subset is: CD45RA+ positively selected. The V call is TRBV25-1, the J call TRBJ2-7; 9 bases are a match to TRBD2. The clonotype comes from a young man in good health. The CDR3 is CASSVAGALYEQYF. In DNA form, the CDR3 reads TGTGCCAGCAGTGTAGCGGGAGCTCTCTACGAGCAGTACTTC.